This T cell receptor beta chain was profiled in a study of cytomegalovirus exposure and HLA in healthy donors. Germline trimming cut 3 bases from V and 3 bases from J; bases unmatched to any gene: 8. The CDR3 is 17 amino acids. Germline lookup yields CDR1 MDHEN and CDR2 SYDVKM. This clone was found many times. Its antigen is unknown. Study-wide findings and caveats: Analysis performed later found under 20,000 TCR beta sequences associated with HLA alleles at 0.05 false discovery rate. As a later analysis revealed, the rate of TCR association differed by HLA locus, with DRB1 most and HLA-C fewest.

Both 60 Vbeta primers and 13 Jbeta primers went into the PCR. Sequencing used immunoSEQ multiplex PCR; TCRdb keeps in-frame clones, though not all of them. The sample holds some 180,000 clones, roughly 13% seen once. The sequence derives from a man between 50 and 59 years old in good health and CMV-seropositive. Sequenced material: PBMCs. The chain has TRBV28 and TRBJ1-6; 7 positions agree with TRBD1. The CDR3 bases are TGTGCCAGCAGTTTCGGGCGACAGGGAAGCTATAATTCACCCCTCCACTTT. Residues: CASSFGRQGSYNSPLHF.